The next 32 T cell receptor beta chains were all read from a single sample in a study of T cell repertoires in cytomegalovirus infection. No cognate antigen is known for these TCRs. TCRdb reprocessed the reads with MiXCR, giving one entry per CDR3 protein. The table shows around 300,000 distinct CDR3 sequences, with 20% to 30% occurring only once. The specimen comprised cultured PBMCs, sampled from culture after CMV antigen stimulation. These receptor sequences come from a human donor in good health (CMV status not recorded). Some clones in this sample may be carry-over from other donors' samples.

V is TRBV28 and J is TRBJ2-3, with D perhaps TRBD2 (6 bases). The CDR3 length is 16 residues. CDR1 is MDHEN, CDR2 SYDVKM, per germline. The V and J ends lost 7 bases and 3 bases respectively, with 20 bases between them. CDR3 sequence (DNA): TGTGCCAGCAAAGATGGGGGGTACCTCCGAACAGATACGCAGTATTTT. Protein: CASKDGGYLRTDTQYF.

This clonotype has a handful of counts. The chain employs TRBV24-1 and TRBJ2-2; a weak D match, TRBD2 (6 bases). Germline CDR1 and CDR2: KGHDR and SFDVKD. This CDR3 spans 13 amino acids. V dropped 9 bases and J dropped 4 bases, with 11 bases sitting between them. DNA of the CDR3: TGTGCCACCGGCCGGAGGGGCACCGGGGAGCTGTTTTTT. Protein product: CATGRRGTGELFF.

The chain links TRBV7-3 to TRBJ2-1, with 7 nucleotides matching TRBD1. Germline CDR1 and CDR2: SGHTA and FQGTGA. The CDR3 spans 13 residues. V shed 5 bases, J shed 7 bases, and the junction held 5 bases outside the gene matches. The CDR3 coding sequence is TGTGCCAGCAGCAGGGGGCCGGTGAATGAGCAGTTCTTC. Amino acid sequence: CASSRGPVNEQFF.

This sequence joins TRBV6-1 and TRBJ2-2; D is perhaps TRBD1 (6 bases). CDR3 length: 13 residues. V lost 8 bases, J lost 6 bases, and 13 bases lay in between. Germline loops: CDR1 MNHNS, CDR2 SASEGT. CDR3 residues: CASQGQGSGELFF. Written as DNA, the CDR3 is TGTGCCAGCCAGGGGCAGGGGTCCGGGGAGCTGTTTTTT.

This rearrangement joins TRBV3-1 to TRBJ1-6; D ambiguous. CDR1 and CDR2 (germline): LGHDT, YNNKEL (reference sequence). The CDR3 runs to 14 residues. V gave up 3 bases and J gave up 10 bases, with 13 bases separating them. The DNA of the CDR3 is TGTGCCAGCAGCCAGACCCACAAGGAATCACCCCTCCACTTT. This codes for CASSQTHKESPLHF. Full variable domain (remainder filled in from reference TRBV3-1 and TRBJ1-6): DTAVSQTPKYLVTQMGNDKSIKCEQNLGHDTMYWYKQDSKKFLKIMFSYNNKELIINETVPNRFSPKSPDKAHLNLHINSLELGDSAVYFCASSQTHKESPLHFGNGTRLTVT.

This chain uses TRBV6-1 with TRBJ2-5; weak D call: TRBD2 (5 bases). In germline, CDR1 is MNHNS, CDR2 SASEGT. The CDR3 totals 15 residues. The V gene lost 6 bases and the J gene lost 3 bases, with 17 bases spanning the gap. The DNA for the CDR3 is TGTGCCAGCAGCCAAGGGATGCTAGCCGAAGAGACCCAGTACTTC. It encodes CASSQGMLAEETQYF.

This chain joins TRBV5-4 and TRBJ2-3, with 8 bases identical to TRBD2. The junction had 2 bases not matched to a gene; V was cut back by 2 bases and J by 0 bases. The CDR3 sequence is 15 residues long. CDR1 and CDR2 (germline): SGHNT, YYREEE (reference sequence). This CDR3 is CASSFSGASTDTQYF. Here the CDR3 DNA reads TGTGCCAGCAGCTTTAGCGGGGCTAGCACAGATACGCAGTATTTT.

J is TRBJ1-1 and V is TRBV11-2; D is possibly TRBD1 (6 bases). The germline gives CDR1 SGHAT, CDR2 FQNNGV. The CDR3 is 16 amino acids. The ends were cut back, 5 bases at V and 4 bases at J, with 20 bases in the middle. CDR3 sequence: CASSVTGGGGSTEAFF. CDR3 DNA sequence: TGTGCCAGCAGCGTGACTGGAGGGGGAGGAAGCACTGAAGCTTTCTTT.

This clonotype was observed at least ten times. The chain is built from TRBV7-6 and TRBJ2-5; TRBD1 is a possible D gene (6 bases). Germline V gives CDR1 SGHVS, CDR2 FNYEAQ. Trimming stripped 5 bases from V and 6 bases from J, with 13 bases between. The CDR3 runs to 13 residues. In DNA form, the CDR3 reads TGTGCCAGCAGCGCATACAGGGAGCAGACCCAGTACTTC. Protein: CASSAYREQTQYF.

A few counts support this clonotype. The V and J genes are TRBV12-3 or TRBV12-4 and TRBJ2-2; D gene unclear. The CDR3 is 15 amino acids. The V end lost 3 bases, the J end lost 0 bases, and 8 bases lay between the germline ends. CDR3: CASSFLATNTGELFF. The CDR3 nucleotides read TGTGCCAGCAGTTTTCTTGCAACGAACACCGGGGAGCTGTTTTTT.

This chain uses TRBV19 with TRBJ2-2; D unresolved. The CDR3 covers 13 residues. The V gene lost 7 bases and the J gene lost 5 bases, with 11 bases spanning the gap. The germline CDR1 and CDR2 sequences are LNHDA and SQIVND (reference sequence). CDR3 nucleotides: TGTGCCAGTACCACCCACGGGACCGGGGAGCTGTTTTTT. Its translation: CASTTHGTGELFF.

This clonotype was found many times. The CDR3 sequence is CASSLPGVYGYTF. The CDR3 DNA reads as TGTGCCAGCAGCTTACCAGGGGTCTATGGCTACACCTTC. This chain links TRBV7-2 with TRBJ1-2, with D perhaps matching TRBD1 (6 bases). Between the trimmed V and J ends, which lost 2 bases and 4 bases, there was a span of 8 bases. Germline V gives CDR1 SGHTA, CDR2 FQGNSA. The CDR3 sequence is 13 residues long.

V is TRBV11-2 and J is TRBJ2-1; D gene ambiguous. Germline V gene lookup returns CDR1 SGHAT and CDR2 FQNNGV. CDR3 length: 16 residues. Trimming removed 5 bases from V and 0 bases from J, with 14 bases in between. Written as DNA, the CDR3 is TGTGCCAGCAGCGGTAGCAGCAGCCTCTCCTACAATGAGCAGTTCTTC. Its protein product is CASSGSSSLSYNEQFF. Drawing the rest from reference TRBV11-2 and TRBJ2-1, the complete variable domain is EAGVAQSPRYKIIEKRQSVAFWCNPISGHATLYWYQQILGQGPKLLIQFQNNGVVDDSQLPKDRFSAERLKGVDSTLKIQPAKLEDSAVYLCASSGSSSLSYNEQFFGPGTRLTVL.

This sequence joins TRBV19 and TRBJ2-3; tentatively, D is TRBD1 or TRBD2 (6 bases each). CDR1 LNHDA and CDR2 SQIVND come from the germline V gene (reference sequence). V lost 10 bases to trimming and J lost 0 bases, with 23 bases between them. This CDR3 has 17 residues. DNA for the CDR3: TGTGCCACCCGAGGGGGGAGTCGCTCGTCTAGCACAGATACGCAGTATTTT. As protein: CATRGGSRSSSTDTQYF.

This clonotype was observed at least ten times. J is TRBJ1-1 and V is TRBV7-2, with 9 bases fitting TRBD1. V lost 4 bases to trimming and J lost 3 bases; unmatched junction nucleotides: 6. There are 15 residues in the CDR3. Germline V lookup: CDR1 SGHTA, CDR2 FQGNSA. This chain's CDR3 is CASSSRQGGDTEAFF. CDR3 in DNA: TGTGCCAGCAGCTCAAGACAGGGGGGGGACACTGAAGCTTTCTTT.

The V and J genes are TRBV3-1 and TRBJ2-7; D might be TRBD1 (6 bases). V gave up 4 bases and J gave up 3 bases, with 10 bases separating them. The CDR3 spans 13 residues. Germline V lookup: CDR1 LGHDT, CDR2 YNNKEL (reference sequence). CDR3 bases: TGTGCCAGCAGCCGTCAACAGGGCTACGAGCAGTACTTC. Amino acids: CASSRQQGYEQYF.

V is TRBV30 and J is TRBJ2-7, with 8 positions matching TRBD1. The J segment lost 10 bases and the V segment lost 1 base, leaving 15 bases of the junction unmatched. CDR3 length: 15 amino acids. Germline loops: CDR1 GTSNPN, CDR2 SVGIG (reference sequence). The CDR3 sequence: CAWSGPQGAYGAQYF. DNA of the CDR3: TGTGCCTGGAGTGGACCCCAGGGGGCTTACGGGGCACAGTACTTC.

As to this clonotype: This clone may be a read error of a much larger clone one base away. The DNA for the CDR3 is TGTGCCAGCAGCCCGGGACTAGCGTACTACAATGAGCAGTTCTTC. Protein product: CASSPGLAYYNEQFF. V usage is TRBV14 and J usage is TRBJ2-1; TRBD2 aligns across 10 bases. Per the germline V gene, CDR1 is SGHDN and CDR2 is FVKESK. The CDR3 length is 15 residues. Trimming took 4 bases from V and 3 from J; bases not matched to a gene: 3.

V and J are TRBV4-1 and TRBJ1-1, with a possible D match to TRBD1 (6 bases). Deletions cut 8 bases from V and 3 bases from J, with 10 bases between. The germline CDR1 and CDR2 sequences are MGHRA and YSYEKL. The CDR3 runs 12 residues. CDR3 amino acids: CASSDRYTEAFF. Here the CDR3 DNA reads TGCGCCAGCTCGGACAGATACACTGAAGCTTTCTTT.

This clonotype was seen a few times. V gene TRBV11-2 combines with J gene TRBJ2-1, with TRBD2 as a possible D gene (6 bases). The CDR3 is made up of 16 amino acids. V was trimmed by 1 base and J by 4 bases, leaving 14 bases between them. Per germline, CDR1 SGHAT and CDR2 FQNNGV. The CDR3: CASSLVGSGGYNEQFF. DNA of the CDR3: TGTGCCAGCAGCTTAGTAGGTAGCGGAGGGTACAATGAGCAGTTCTTC.

This clonotype was recorded a few times. CDR3 DNA sequence: TGTGCCAGCAGCTTAGGGGGGACAACGAACACTGAAGCTTTCTTT. Protein product: CASSLGGTTNTEAFF. The rearrangement uses TRBV11-2 and TRBJ1-1; perhaps TRBD1 as D (6 bases). Trimming left V 1 base short and J 1 base short, with 10 bases between. The CDR3 covers 15 residues. Germline assignment: CDR1 SGHAT and CDR2 FQNNGV.

The chain carries TRBV6-2 or TRBV6-3 and TRBJ2-7; TRBD2 is a possible D gene (6 bases). The V and J ends lost 0 bases and 5 bases respectively, with 20 bases between them. Germline CDR1 MNHEY, CDR2 SVGEGT. The CDR3 contains 17 residues. CDR3 DNA sequence: TGTGCCAGCAGTTACTCGAGTCGGGGGAGAGGCCCTAACGAGCAGTACGTC. Its translation: CASSYSSRGRGPNEQYV.

The sample holds many counts of this clonotype. V is TRBV2 and J is TRBJ2-1, with a possible D match to TRBD2 (5 bases). Trimming shortened V by 0 bases and J by 3 bases, and 12 bases separated the two germline ends. This CDR3 spans 16 amino acids. From germline, CDR1 is SNHLY and CDR2 FYNNEI. The CDR3 sequence is CASSEAFSGYYNEQFF. CDR3 in DNA: TGTGCCAGCAGTGAAGCGTTCAGCGGTTACTACAATGAGCAGTTCTTC.

This clonotype has ten or more counts. The V and J genes are TRBV12-3 or TRBV12-4 and TRBJ1-2, with D possibly being TRBD1 (5 bases). Trimming left V 6 bases short and J 4 bases short, with 18 bases between. The CDR3 has 15 residues. CDR3 coding DNA: TGTGCCAGCAGCCCCGTAGGCCGGGGGGGCTATGGCTACACCTTC. Translation: CASSPVGRGGYGYTF.

This clonotype was counted only a few times. The V and J genes are TRBV7-2 and TRBJ1-3; D gene ambiguous. The CDR3 runs 14 residues. The germline V gene encodes CDR1 SGHTA and CDR2 FQGNSA. V was pared by 7 bases and J by 2 bases, with 12 bases between. The chain's CDR3 is CASTLTRTGNTIYF. The CDR3 region has the DNA TGTGCCAGCACCCTTACCCGAACTGGAAACACCATATATTTT. The entire variable domain, with the rest obtained from reference TRBV7-2 and TRBJ1-3, is as follows: GAGVSQSPSNKVTEKGKDVELRCDPISGHTALYWYRQSLGQGLEFLIYFQGNSAPDKSGLPSDRFSAERTGGSVSTLTIQRTQQEDSAVYLCASTLTRTGNTIYFGEGSWLTVV.

The V gene is TRBV20-1, the J gene TRBJ2-1; 12 bases match TRBD2. The V gene end was trimmed by 1 base and the J gene end by 4 bases; junction bases not matched to a gene: 2. The CDR3 covers 15 residues. Per the germline V gene, CDR1 is DFQATT and CDR2 is SNEGSKA (reference sequence). CDR3 sequence (DNA): TGCAGTGCTAGAGGGACTAGCGGGAAGTACAATGAGCAGTTCTTC. It translates to CSARGTSGKYNEQFF.

This clonotype was seen a few times. The CDR3 protein is CASSSQTQGMSNQPQHF. CDR3 in DNA: TGTGCCAGCAGTTCCCAAACACAGGGGATGAGCAATCAGCCCCAGCATTTT. The chain is built from TRBV6-6 and TRBJ1-5; TRBD1 agrees at 7 bases. V was pared by 4 bases and J by 1 base, with 10 bases of the junction left unmatched. CDR1 and CDR2 from the germline V gene are MNHNY and SVGAGI (reference sequence). The CDR3 has 17 residues.

V and J are TRBV7-3 and TRBJ1-1; 7 nucleotides line up with TRBD1. The V gene's germline CDR1 is SGHTA and CDR2 FQGTGA. V was clipped by 1 base and J by 4 bases; unmatched bases: 12. The CDR3 runs to 17 residues. CDR3 coding DNA: TGTGCCAGCAGCTTAAGGGGGGGGAGGGGGCAAGGCACTGAAGCTTTCTTT. It translates to CASSLRGGRGQGTEAFF.

This clonotype turned up a few times. V usage is TRBV7-3 and J usage is TRBJ2-3, with a possible D match to TRBD2 (6 bases). Trimming pared 3 bases from V and 6 bases from J, leaving 16 bases between. Germline CDR1 is SGHTA and CDR2 is FQGTGA. The CDR3 sequence is 15 residues long. The CDR3 DNA reads TGTGCCAGCAGCTTTGGTAGCGGAGGAGGGGATACGCAGTATTTT. Translated: CASSFGSGGGDTQYF. The whole variable domain, filled in from reference TRBV7-3 and TRBJ2-3, reads GAGVSQTPSNKVTEKGKYVELRCDPISGHTALYWYRQSLGQGPEFLIYFQGTGAADDSGLPNDRFFAVRPEGSVSTLKIQRTERGDSAVYLCASSFGSGGGDTQYFGPGTRLTVL.

This clonotype was recorded a few times. The V and J genes are TRBV7-9 and TRBJ2-1; D is unresolved. V was shortened by 2 bases and J by 3 bases, with 5 bases between the two germline ends. The CDR3 covers 13 residues. The V gene's germline CDR1 is SEHNR and CDR2 FQNEAQ (reference sequence). In DNA form, the CDR3 reads TGTGCCAGCAGCTTACCGCTCTACAATGAGCAGTTCTTC. This sequence encodes CASSLPLYNEQFF.

This chain joins TRBV6-2 or TRBV6-3 and TRBJ2-3; no reliable D call. Trimming removed 2 bases from V and 0 bases from J, with 9 bases in between. The CDR3 has 15 amino acids. CDR1 and CDR2 (germline): MNHEY, SVGEGT. In DNA form, the CDR3 reads TGTGCCAGCAGTTACACCGATTCCAGCACAGATACGCAGTATTTT. Residues: CASSYTDSSTDTQYF.

The chain employs TRBV7-9 and TRBJ1-5, with TRBD1 matching over 8 bases. V shed 2 bases, J shed 4 bases, and the junction held 7 bases outside the gene matches. The CDR3 spans 16 residues. The germline gives CDR1 SEHNR, CDR2 FQNEAQ (reference sequence). CDR3 sequence reads: CASSLFHRGENQPQHF. The CDR3 DNA reads TGTGCCAGCAGCTTATTCCACAGGGGGGAAAATCAGCCCCAGCATTTT. The full variable domain, in which reference TRBV7-9 and TRBJ1-5 provide the parts outside the CDR3, is DTGVSQNPRHKITKRGQNVTFRCDPISEHNRLYWYRQTLGQGPEFLTYFQNEAQLEKSRLLSDRFSAERPKGSFSTLEIQRTEQGDSAMYLCASSLFHRGENQPQHFGDGTRLSIL.